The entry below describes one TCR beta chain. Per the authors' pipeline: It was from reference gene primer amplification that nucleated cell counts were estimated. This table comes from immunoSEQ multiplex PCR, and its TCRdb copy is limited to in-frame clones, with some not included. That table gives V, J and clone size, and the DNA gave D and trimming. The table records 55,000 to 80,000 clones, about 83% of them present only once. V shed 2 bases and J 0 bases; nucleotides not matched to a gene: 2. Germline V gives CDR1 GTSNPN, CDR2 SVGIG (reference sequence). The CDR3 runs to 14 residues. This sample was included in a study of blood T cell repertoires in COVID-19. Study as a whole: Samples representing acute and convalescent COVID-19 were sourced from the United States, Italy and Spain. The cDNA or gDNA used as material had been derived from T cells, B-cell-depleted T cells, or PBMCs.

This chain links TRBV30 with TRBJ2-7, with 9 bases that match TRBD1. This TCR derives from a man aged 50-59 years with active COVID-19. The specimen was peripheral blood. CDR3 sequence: CAWSRGQGSYEQYF. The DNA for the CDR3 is TGTGCCTGGAGTAGGGGACAGGGCTCCTACGAGCAGTACTTC.